This record concerns one TCR delta chain sequence. This clone was counted many times. This clone's antigen is unknown. No base-level quality is on record; no much larger clone is a single base apart. The data derive from a study of γδ T cells in repeated Plasmodium falciparum infection (dated by TCRdb to 2020 to 2022). With respect to the entire study: In the natural-infection arm, Malian children exposed to intense seasonal malaria transmission were enrolled and compared against age and gender matched Australian children. The study looked at how repeated Plasmodium falciparum infection shapes the human gammadelta T cell repertoire, using both natural infection in Mali and controlled human malaria infection. Four controlled human malaria infections were administered to five malaria-naive U.S. adults over about 600 days by bites from P. falciparum NF54-infected Anopheles stephensi mosquitoes. Malian gammadelta TCR repertoires were analysed cross-sectionally during no-transmission periods and longitudinally across acute febrile malaria episodes. Controlled-infection subjects were sampled at baseline, immediately before selected infections, and 21 days after each infection.

For bulk TCR repertoire analysis, Vgamma9/Vdelta2+ and Vdelta2-negative gammadelta T cell populations were isolated by flow sorting from peripheral blood mononuclear cells. Libraries were built with multiplex PCR. Sequenced on an Illumina MiSeq. Each sorted gammadelta T cell sample was sequenced for both the TCR gamma (TRG) and TCR delta (TRD) chains. The original methods were these. The repertoire analyses used clonotype tree plots, the accumulated frequency of the top 20 clonotypes, and diversity index (DI) and D75 metrics. Clones were re-identified by TCRdb from the public reads with CATT, and rows with the same DNA were merged. Here the V and J calls rest on TCRdb's processing, not on the authors' analysis. This sample comprises 75,000 to 95,000 delta-chain clones, approximately 0.96% of them detected only once. The top ten hold 9.6% of the sample. Taken from cysteine to phenylalanine, the CDR3 has 18 residues. The read is trimmed to its CDR3 DNA, 54 bases read in frame from base 1. The junction shows trimming of 4 bases on V and 3 bases on J, and the gene matches do not reach 17 bases of it. According to the germline V gene, CDR1 reads TSWWSYY and CDR2 reads QGS.

The paper as a whole reports these results and caveats: Vdelta2-negative gammadelta TCR repertoires from Malian children appeared more clonally expanded, less diverse and less shared than those of Australian children. Across time and infection, the Vgamma9/Vdelta2+ TCR repertoires showed a highly stable polyclonal makeup, with many TCRgamma sequences overlapping between individuals. Because the controlled-infection cohort was small, analysis of inter-individual variability in gammadelta T cell responses was limited. Repeated controlled infections appeared to drive waves of new clonotype selection in Vdelta2-negative, largely Vdelta1+, gammadelta TCR repertoires. The Malian cohort was drawn from a small rural village made up mostly of one ethnic group, which limits generalizability.

The sequenced sample was gamma-delta T cells from blood. The TCR sequence derives from a pool of human donors (malaria-infected and uninfected, not separated). The rearranged chain carries TRDV1 and TRDJ1; 7 of the junction bases match TRDD2. The CDR3 reads CALGGSSYEVSRADKLIF. Read as DNA, the sequence is TGTGCTCTTGGGGGTAGTTCCTACGAGGTCTCGAGGGCCGATAAACTCATCTTT.